This T cell receptor beta chain was identified during a study of T cells after yellow fever vaccination. Study-level findings and limits: The booster saw the reappearance of most primary-vaccination clones (approximately 97% CD4, roughly 87% CD8).

It was through 5'RACE template switching that TCR cDNA was made, with a universal primer site and UMIs added. TCRdb reprocessed the 5' RACE reads with MiXCR, giving one entry per CDR3 protein. Of a few hundred thousand distinct CDR3 sequences in the sample, about 7% were seen once. This clonotype showed up just a few times. Its specificity is not known. Germline V gene sequence: CDR1 ENHRY, CDR2 SYGVKD. The CDR3 contains 15 residues. After removal of 10 bases from V and 8 bases from J, the junction contained 11 bases not matched to a gene. The source was CD4+ T cells sorted from PBMCs, collected 15 days after the yellow fever booster vaccination. The chain employs TRBV10-3 and TRBJ2-1; 13 nucleotides line up with TRBD2. This clonotype was sampled from a man under 40 who received the YFV17D yellow fever vaccine. The CDR3 DNA is TGTGCCACGGAGCCCACTAGCGGGAGGGCGGATGAGCAGTTCTTC. Residues: CATEPTSGRADEQFF.